The text below deals with one T cell receptor beta chain. The antigen it binds to is not known. Per-base qualities were not stored, and no clone one base away is much larger. Libraries were prepared through PCR. Sequencing used an Illumina HiSeq 2500. Unique molecular identifiers were incorporated into TCR beta cDNA libraries to reduce PCR and sequencing biases. Roughly 0.5 million cDNA molecules were obtained per 1 to 10 million input T cells, so each molecule approximated one T cell. Patient libraries were prepared and sequenced with the same protocol used for the earlier healthy control dataset. Samples belonging to the same batch were prepared together, multiplexed and sequenced on a shared HiSeq lane. The published analysis was carried out like this. MIGEC handled the raw barcoded reads, throwing out single-read molecular identifier groups before consensus assembly and CDR3 extraction. VDJtools was used for post-analysis of the clonotype tables, with diversity normalized by down-sampling every dataset to the smallest sample size. In repertoire overlap clustering, CDR3 amino acid sequences, but not nucleotide sequences, were matched to correct batch-related cross-sample contamination. TCRdb's own reprocessing of the public reads used fastp at Q25 and MiXCR and kept productive beta chains. Each CDR3 protein gets just one entry, which takes the most common genes and DNA from the rows behind it. TCRdb's processing, not the authors', yielded these V and J calls. For this sample the table gives around 180,000 distinct CDR3 sequences, of which around 28% were detected only once. The top ten hold 1.5% of the sample.

To demonstrate the VDJtools post-analysis software, TCR beta repertoires were profiled from the peripheral blood of about 13 young patients with multiple sclerosis. The patients with multiple sclerosis were children and adolescents between 6 and 15 years of age. CDR1 and CDR2 were assigned from the germline V gene as MDHEN and SYDVKM. There are 13 amino acids in the CDR3, from cysteine to phenylalanine inclusive. Just the 39-base CDR3 DNA is kept, in frame starting at base 1. From V the trimming removes 8 bases and from J it removes 6 bases, while the gene matches leave 7 bases of the junction unaccounted for. The sample comes from a study of post-analysis software for immune sequencing data (dated by TCRdb to 2015 to 2017). For the wider study: The recorded disease courses included relapsing-remitting, secondary progressive and progressive-relapsing multiple sclerosis, and some patients had no subtype annotation. The multiple sclerosis patient repertoires were compared with roughly twelve previously published healthy control repertoires from donors aged about 6 to 26 years. A subset of samples was prepared in parallel using single-end sample barcoding, then pooled and co-amplified after Illumina adapter ligation.

What the work shows at the level of the full study, not this receptor alone: Significantly higher frequencies in patients than in controls were found for about five TRBV segments, including TRBV5-6, TRBV5-1 and TRBV20-1. The multiple sclerosis patient group was slightly younger than the control group. Direct clustering with F measure revealed strong co-clustering of samples prepared in the same batch, which led to a batch-effect correction. Significantly lower normalized Chao1 diversity was found in multiple sclerosis patients than in controls, suggesting substantial peripheral T-cell clonal expansion.

The V and J genes are TRBV28 and TRBJ2-1; 7 bases in the junction line up with TRBD2. Sequenced: blood. This clonotype originated in a girl between 10 and 17 years old with multiple sclerosis. The nucleotides are TGTGCCAGCCGAGCGGGATGGGCCAATGAGCAGTTCTTC. The encoded protein is CASRAGWANEQFF. Reference TRBV28 and TRBJ2-1 proteins supply the regions before and after the CDR3; the full variable domain is: DVKVTQSSRYLVKRTGEKVFLECVQDMDHENMFWYRQDPGLGLRLIYFSYDVKMKEKGDIPEGYSVSREKKERFSLILESASTNQTSMYLCASRAGWANEQFFGPGTRLTVL.